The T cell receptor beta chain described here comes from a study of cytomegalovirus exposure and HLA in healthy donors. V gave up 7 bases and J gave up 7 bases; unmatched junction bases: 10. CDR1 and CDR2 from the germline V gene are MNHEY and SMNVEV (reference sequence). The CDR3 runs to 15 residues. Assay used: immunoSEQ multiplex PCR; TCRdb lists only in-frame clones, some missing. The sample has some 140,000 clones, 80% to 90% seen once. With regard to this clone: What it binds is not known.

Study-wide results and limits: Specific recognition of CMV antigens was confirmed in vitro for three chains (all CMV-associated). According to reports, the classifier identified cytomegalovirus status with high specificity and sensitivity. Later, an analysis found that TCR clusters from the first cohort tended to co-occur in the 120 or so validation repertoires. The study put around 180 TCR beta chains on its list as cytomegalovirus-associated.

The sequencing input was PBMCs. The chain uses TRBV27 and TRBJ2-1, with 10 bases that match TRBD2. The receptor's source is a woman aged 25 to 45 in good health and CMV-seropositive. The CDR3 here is CASTYTAGGRNEQFF. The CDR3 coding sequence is TGTGCCAGCACCTACACAGCGGGGGGGAGGAATGAGCAGTTCTTC.